These T cell receptor beta chains were read from a single sample in a study of T cells after yellow fever vaccination. TCRdb ran MiXCR on the 5' RACE reads and lists one entry per CDR3 protein. The sample lists roughly 310,000 distinct CDR3 sequences, over 8% occurring once. The material sequenced was PBMCs, taken on the day of the first yellow fever vaccination. These receptor sequences come from a man younger than 30 who received the YFV17D yellow fever vaccine. CDR3s include the opening cysteine and the closing phenylalanine or tryptophan.

j_call: TRBJ2-7; cdr3_length: 15; v_call: TRBV7-2; cdr3_aa: CASTDYSGGFYEQYF
j_call: TRBJ2-5; cdr3_length: 14; v_call: TRBV12-3/TRBV12-4; cdr3_aa: CASSLAGAFETQYF
j_call: TRBJ2-1; cdr3_length: 15; v_call: TRBV12-3/TRBV12-4; cdr3_aa: CASSLTRRAYNEQFF
j_call: TRBJ2-3; cdr3_length: 12; v_call: TRBV12-5; cdr3_aa: CASGSGITTQYF
j_call: TRBJ1-2; cdr3_length: 15; v_call: TRBV25-1; cdr3_aa: CASSVDTGQNYGYTF
j_call: TRBJ2-1; cdr3_length: 12; v_call: TRBV30; cdr3_aa: CAWSPSPGEQFF
j_call: TRBJ2-3; cdr3_length: 16; v_call: TRBV6-1; cdr3_aa: CASSGLAGGYTDTQYF
j_call: TRBJ2-5; cdr3_length: 15; v_call: TRBV6-2/TRBV6-3; cdr3_aa: CATTPGMVYQETQYF
j_call: TRBJ2-2; cdr3_length: 15; v_call: TRBV12-3/TRBV12-4; cdr3_aa: CASSLFRGVTGELFF
j_call: TRBJ2-1; cdr3_length: 13; v_call: TRBV6-5; cdr3_aa: CAGGQGAYNEQFF
j_call: TRBJ1-1; cdr3_length: 14; v_call: TRBV4-3; cdr3_aa: CASSLRTGDTEAFF
j_call: TRBJ1-2; cdr3_length: 17; v_call: TRBV5-1; cdr3_aa: CASSSPRTDTTNYGYTF
j_call: TRBJ2-3; cdr3_length: 11; v_call: TRBV6-2/TRBV6-3; cdr3_aa: CASSYFYTQYF
j_call: TRBJ2-6; cdr3_length: 14; v_call: TRBV20-1; cdr3_aa: CSANRVSGANVLTF
j_call: TRBJ2-5; cdr3_length: 15; v_call: TRBV9; cdr3_aa: CASSHRGSGQETQYF
j_call: TRBJ1-1; cdr3_length: 14; v_call: TRBV20-1; cdr3_aa: CSAMRGSLNTEAFF
j_call: TRBJ1-2; cdr3_length: 13; v_call: TRBV9; cdr3_aa: CASTQTGCCGYTF
j_call: TRBJ1-5; cdr3_length: 18; v_call: TRBV11-1; cdr3_aa: CASSLASEGSWSNQPQHF
j_call: TRBJ2-7; cdr3_length: 16; v_call: TRBV4-1; cdr3_aa: CASSQEAYQSSYEQYF
j_call: TRBJ1-1; cdr3_length: 13; v_call: TRBV19; cdr3_aa: CASSSGTGDEAFF
j_call: TRBJ1-5; cdr3_length: 14; v_call: TRBV6-5; cdr3_aa: CASSYSGGRQPQHF
j_call: TRBJ2-3; cdr3_length: 22; v_call: TRBV20-1; cdr3_aa: CSARLIAPGQLSSSGFTDTQYF
j_call: TRBJ1-6; cdr3_length: 16; v_call: TRBV19; cdr3_aa: CASTSSGGRGNSPLHF
j_call: TRBJ1-2; cdr3_length: 14; v_call: TRBV3-1; cdr3_aa: CASSQVTGNYGYTF
j_call: TRBJ1-2; cdr3_length: 15; v_call: TRBV7-2; cdr3_aa: CASSYYRDRGNGYTF
j_call: TRBJ2-3; cdr3_length: 18; v_call: TRBV28; cdr3_aa: CASSFFNRGKRPTDTQYF
j_call: TRBJ2-5; cdr3_length: 18; v_call: TRBV11-1; cdr3_aa: CASSWGPGTQLDQETQYF
j_call: TRBJ1-2; cdr3_length: 14; v_call: TRBV6-1; cdr3_aa: CASSPRAGGYGYTF
j_call: TRBJ2-5; cdr3_length: 14; v_call: TRBV6-2/TRBV6-3; cdr3_aa: CASTSREYQETQYF
j_call: TRBJ2-2; cdr3_length: 14; v_call: TRBV4-3; cdr3_aa: CASRQDWDTGELFF
j_call: TRBJ1-2; cdr3_length: 13; v_call: TRBV20-1; cdr3_aa: CSADPDRTYGYTF
j_call: TRBJ2-1; cdr3_length: 11; v_call: TRBV27; cdr3_aa: CASSFGIEQFF
j_call: TRBJ1-2; cdr3_length: 13; v_call: TRBV6-5; cdr3_aa: CASRTREITGYTF
j_call: TRBJ2-7; cdr3_length: 13; v_call: TRBV20-1; cdr3_aa: CSASPNTYDEQYF
j_call: TRBJ2-6; cdr3_length: 17; v_call: TRBV5-1; cdr3_aa: CASSFGDRGAGANVLTF
j_call: TRBJ2-1; cdr3_length: 15; v_call: TRBV7-9; cdr3_aa: CASSSPGQGRNEQFF
j_call: TRBJ1-1; cdr3_length: 15; v_call: TRBV9; cdr3_aa: CASSVEPVLNTEAFF
j_call: TRBJ2-1; cdr3_length: 16; v_call: TRBV7-6; cdr3_aa: CASSQGADRTYNEQFF
j_call: TRBJ1-1; cdr3_length: 14; v_call: TRBV27; cdr3_aa: CASSRAGTGLRTFF
j_call: TRBJ1-5; cdr3_length: 14; v_call: TRBV12-3/TRBV12-4; cdr3_aa: CASSSQAFNQPQHF
j_call: TRBJ2-3; cdr3_length: 16; v_call: TRBV7-2; cdr3_aa: CASSQGTSGDTDTQYF
j_call: TRBJ2-7; cdr3_length: 16; v_call: TRBV5-6; cdr3_aa: CASSLKQPGTASEQYF
j_call: TRBJ2-3; cdr3_length: 16; v_call: TRBV7-3; cdr3_aa: CASSLNSGPAPDTQYF
j_call: TRBJ1-6; cdr3_length: 14; v_call: TRBV20-1; cdr3_aa: CSAPRDRDNSPLHF
j_call: TRBJ2-1; cdr3_length: 9; v_call: TRBV28; cdr3_aa: CARINEQFF
j_call: TRBJ2-3; cdr3_length: 15; v_call: TRBV7-2; cdr3_aa: CASSLSGGAPDTQYF
j_call: TRBJ2-2; cdr3_length: 15; v_call: TRBV7-9; cdr3_aa: CASSAQLSGTGELFF
j_call: TRBJ2-2; cdr3_length: 15; v_call: TRBV7-3; cdr3_aa: CASSYRRTNTGELFF
j_call: TRBJ2-1; cdr3_length: 14; v_call: TRBV20-1; cdr3_aa: CSARRDSVANEQFF
j_call: TRBJ2-7; cdr3_length: 14; v_call: TRBV4-3; cdr3_aa: CASSQEWLAGEQYF
j_call: TRBJ2-6; cdr3_length: 16; v_call: TRBV28; cdr3_aa: CATLAGGISGANVLTF
j_call: TRBJ2-5; cdr3_length: 15; v_call: TRBV7-9; cdr3_aa: CASSLGGPTKGTQYF
j_call: TRBJ2-2; cdr3_length: 14; v_call: TRBV20-1; cdr3_aa: CSAPGQGASGELFF
j_call: TRBJ2-3; cdr3_length: 19; v_call: TRBV12-3/TRBV12-4; cdr3_aa: CASSLWGRGLVKFTDTQYF
j_call: TRBJ1-6; cdr3_length: 15; v_call: TRBV4-3; cdr3_aa: CASSQVIYYNSPLHF
j_call: TRBJ2-1; cdr3_length: 17; v_call: TRBV20-1; cdr3_aa: CSALRTSGDYSYNEQFF
j_call: TRBJ2-5; cdr3_length: 13; v_call: TRBV5-1; cdr3_aa: CASSPLGEETQYF